Presented here are 31 T cell receptor beta chains from one specimen sequenced in a study of T cells in Graves' hyperthyroidism and ophthalmopathy (dated by TCRdb to between 2017 and 2020). Libraries were prepared through multiplex PCR. The instrument given in TCRdb is Illumina HiSeq 2000. Amplification of TCR beta CDR3 regions was carried out from RNA transcripts. A first-round RT-PCR of the TCR CDR3 used the HTBI primer set with the Qiagen OneStep RT-PCR kit. TCRdb reran the public reads through fastp at Q25 and MiXCR, keeping productive beta chains. When rows share a CDR3 protein, they turn into one entry using the most common DNA and genes. This sample holds about 570,000 distinct CDR3 sequences; about 43% were observed only once. The top ten hold under 20% of the sample. The sample comprised peripheral blood or thyroid tissue (not recorded which). The receptors come from an adult woman with Graves' disease, either hyperthyroidism or ophthalmopathy (not recorded which).

This clonotype showed up many times. This chain links TRBV6-6 with TRBJ1-5, with TRBD1 as a possible D gene (6 bases). The V gene lost 11 bases and the J gene lost 5 bases, with 16 bases spanning the gap. CDR1 is MNHNY, CDR2 SVGAGI, per germline (reference sequence). The CDR3 contains 13 residues. The CDR3 nucleotides are TGTGCCTCGGTCAGGGACACTGATCAGCCCCAGCATTTT. It specifies CASVRDTDQPQHF.

The chain is built from TRBV7-9 and TRBJ1-3; D is ambiguous. Per germline, CDR1 SEHNR and CDR2 FQNEAQ (reference sequence). V lost 5 bases and J 7 bases, leaving 12 bases between the germline ends. The CDR3 spans 13 residues. The CDR3 spells CASSPAGMNTIYF. The CDR3, as DNA: TGTGCCAGCAGCCCCGCCGGGATGAACACCATATATTTT.

This rearrangement joins TRBV6-6 to TRBJ2-2, with 8 positions matching TRBD2. CDR3 length equals 19 residues. CDR1 is MNHNY, CDR2 SVGAGI, per germline (reference sequence). Losses at the gene ends were 5 bases for V and 4 bases for J; bases not matched to a gene: 18. The CDR3 nucleotides are TGTGCCAGCAGTCCAGCCAAATTGAGACTAGCGAATTTCACCGGGGAGCTGTTTTTT. This sequence encodes CASSPAKLRLANFTGELFF.

This clonotype occurred a few times. This chain connects TRBV20-1 to TRBJ1-5; 7 bases fit TRBD1. Germline CDR1 is DFQATT and CDR2 is SNEGSKA (reference sequence). CDR3 size: 16 residues. V was pared by 7 bases and J by 0 bases, with 12 bases of the junction left unmatched. CDR3 DNA sequence: TGCAGTGTCCCTGGGCAGGGGGATAATAGCAATCAGCCCCAGCATTTT. It is translated as CSVPGQGDNSNQPQHF.

Ten or more counts support this clonotype. This chain links TRBV5-5 with TRBJ1-3, with a tentative D call TRBD1 (6 bases). Per germline, CDR1 SGHKS and CDR2 YYEKEE (reference sequence). Trimming pared 2 bases from V and 7 bases from J, leaving 10 bases between. This CDR3 comprises 13 residues. CDR3 residues: CASSFGGMNTIYF. In DNA form, the CDR3 reads TGTGCCAGCAGCTTCGGGGGCATGAACACCATATATTTT.

In its sample, this clonotype was seen a few times. A much larger clone differs from this one at a single base, so this may be a read error. The chain joins TRBV5-1 to TRBJ2-7; no clear D gene. The V end lost 4 bases, the J end lost 7 bases, and 12 bases lay between the germline ends. Germline V gene lookup returns CDR1 SGHRS and CDR2 YFSETQ. CDR3 size: 12 residues. The CDR3 region is CASSVGLQEQYF. CDR3 in DNA: TGCGCCAGCAGCGTCGGCTTACAGGAGCAGTACTTC.

This clonotype was observed at least ten times. The chain is built from TRBV5-1 and TRBJ1-1; weak D call: TRBD1 (5 bases). V gave up 0 bases and J gave up 4 bases, with 19 bases separating them. From germline, CDR1 is SGHRS and CDR2 YFSETQ. This CDR3 spans 17 amino acids. The CDR3 bases are TGCGCCAGCAGCTTGGATGGACAAGCTTTTGGGTCCACTGAAGCTTTCTTT. It translates to CASSLDGQAFGSTEAFF.

In its sample, this clonotype was seen many times. V is TRBV4-2 and J is TRBJ1-3; D call uncertain. CDR1 and CDR2 (germline): LGHNA, YNFKEQ. V was clipped by 4 bases and J by 4 bases, with 14 bases between them. CDR3 length: 15 amino acids. CDR3: CASSRDDGGGNTIYF. CDR3 nucleotides: TGTGCCAGCAGCCGGGATGACGGAGGGGGAAACACCATATATTTT.

J is TRBJ1-1 and V is TRBV29-1; D remains unclear. There are 14 residues in the CDR3. Looked up from germline, CDR1 is SQVTM and CDR2 is ANQGSEA. Trimming took 5 bases from V and 4 from J, leaving 17 bases between them. The CDR3 loop is CSVPAGGEGTEAFF. The CDR3 DNA sequence: TGCAGCGTTCCAGCCGGTGGGGAAGGCACTGAAGCTTTCTTT. The variable domain in full, with the rest retrieved from reference TRBV29-1 and TRBJ1-1, is SAVISQKPSRDICQRGTSLTIQCQVDSQVTMMFWYRQQPGQSLTLIATANQGSEATYESGFVIDKFPISRPNLTFSTLTVSNMSPEDSSIYLCSVPAGGEGTEAFFGQGTRLTVV.

This clonotype has at least ten counts. This chain links TRBV27 with TRBJ1-1, with no clear D. This CDR3 contains 14 residues. V shed 0 bases and J shed 4 bases, with 9 bases lying between them. Per the germline V gene, CDR1 is MNHEY and CDR2 is SMNVEV (reference sequence). CDR3 nucleotide sequence: TGTGCCAGCAGTTTATCAGAAGGTAGCACTGAAGCTTTCTTT. This codes for CASSLSEGSTEAFF.

This clonotype has a handful of counts. This chain uses TRBV30 with TRBJ1-3; D is unclear. Trimming stripped 1 base from V and 3 bases from J, with 7 bases between. Per the germline V gene, CDR1 is GTSNPN and CDR2 is SVGIG (reference sequence). CDR3 size: 13 residues. The CDR3 DNA sequence: TGTGCCTGGAGTGCCCGTTTTGGAAACACCATATATTTT. The encoded protein is CAWSARFGNTIYF.

This clonotype was counted only a few times. This chain uses TRBV2 with TRBJ1-2; weak D call: TRBD1 (6 bases). The germline CDR1 and CDR2 sequences are SNHLY and FYNNEI. The CDR3 runs 13 residues. V was clipped by 3 bases and J by 6 bases, with 11 bases between them. CDR3 residues: CASSDGGAHGYTF. CDR3 sequence (DNA): TGTGCCAGCAGTGATGGGGGCGCCCATGGCTACACCTTC.

This clonotype was picked up many times. J is TRBJ1-4 and V is TRBV11-2, with 8 bases lining up with TRBD1. The CDR3 sequence is 16 residues long. With 5 bases clipped from V and 0 bases from J, the junction kept 5 bases outside the gene matches. CDR1 and CDR2 (germline): SGHAT, FQNNGV. This CDR3 reads CASSQPDRATNEKLFF. In DNA form, the CDR3 reads TGTGCCAGCAGCCAACCGGACAGGGCAACTAATGAAAAACTGTTTTTT.

This clonotype was observed at least ten times. The chain carries TRBV10-3 and TRBJ2-5; 8 nucleotides match TRBD1. J gave up 5 bases and V 2 bases, and 10 bases lay outside the gene matches. This CDR3 is built from 16 residues. In germline, CDR1 is ENHRY, CDR2 SYGVKD. Written as DNA, the CDR3 is TGTGCCATCAGTGAGAATGGACAGGGAGGAGTGGAGACCCAGTACTTC. It yields the protein CAISENGQGGVETQYF.

V and J are TRBV19 and TRBJ1-5; D is perhaps TRBD1 (5 bases). Germline lookup yields CDR1 LNHDA and CDR2 SQIVND (reference sequence). This CDR3 spans 12 amino acids. The CDR3 protein is CARARGGQPQHF. For the CDR3, the DNA is TGTGCTAGAGCAAGGGGAGGCCAGCCCCAGCATTTT.

V is TRBV19 and J is TRBJ2-7; D is unclear. Gene TRBJ2-1 matches the end of the DNA better, so the J call may be wrong. The CDR3 runs 11 residues. Looked up from germline, CDR1 is LNHDA and CDR2 is SQIVND (reference sequence). The CDR3 DNA reads as TGTGCCAGTAGTATCGGGAATGAGCAGTTCTTC. Its translation: CASSIGNEQFF.

This clonotype was seen once. V gene TRBV2 combines with J gene TRBJ2-2; 11 bases match TRBD2. Germline CDR1 SNHLY, CDR2 FYNNEI. After removal of 10 bases from V and 8 bases from J, the junction contained 6 bases not matched to a gene. The CDR3 consists of 13 residues. For the CDR3, the DNA is TGTGCCACCACCAGGACTAGCGGGGGGGAGCTGTTTTTT. It codes for CATTRTSGGELFF.

The chain combines TRBV29-1 with TRBJ1-2; D gene uncertain. The ends were cut back, 0 bases at V and 4 bases at J, with 15 bases in the middle. The length of the CDR3 is 15 residues. Germline-derived CDR1 and CDR2 are SQVTM and ANQGSEA. In DNA form, the CDR3 reads TGCAGCGTTGAAGAATCGGGCAGGAGATCCTATGGCTACACCTTC. Its protein is CSVEESGRRSYGYTF.

The chain uses TRBV7-3 and TRBJ1-2; perhaps TRBD1 as D (5 bases). Germline CDR1 is SGHTA and CDR2 is FQGTGA. There are 16 residues in the CDR3. V was shortened by 4 bases and J by 8 bases, with 23 bases between the two germline ends. DNA of the CDR3: TGTGCCAGCAGCTCAGGCCCACATTTGGACACCGAGGGCTACACCTTC. It specifies CASSSGPHLDTEGYTF.

This clonotype was seen ten or more times. CDR3 in DNA: TGTGCCAGCAGACGAACCGGGACCCCCCTCTCTGGAAACACCATATATTTT. Translation gives CASRRTGTPLSGNTIYF. The rearrangement uses TRBV6-6 and TRBJ1-3; possibly TRBD1 for D (5 bases). The CDR3 covers 17 residues. Germline V gene lookup returns CDR1 MNHNY and CDR2 SVGAGI (reference sequence). V lost 6 bases and J 0 bases, leaving 18 bases between the germline ends.

The rearrangement links TRBV10-3 to TRBJ1-4; D gene uncertain. The CDR3 length is 16 residues. The germline gives CDR1 ENHRY, CDR2 SYGVKD. V lost 3 bases to trimming and J lost 4 bases, with 15 bases between them. In nucleotides, the CDR3 is TGTGCCATCAGTGACCGGACGGGTGGCCTTAATGAAAAACTGTTTTTT. Amino acids: CAISDRTGGLNEKLFF.

This clonotype was found many times. The chain is built from TRBV29-1 and TRBJ1-2; D uncertain. Looked up from germline, CDR1 is SQVTM and CDR2 is ANQGSEA. V lost 1 base and J lost 4, with 10 bases in between. This CDR3 comprises 13 residues. The CDR3 region is CSVEAQPLYGYTF. Here the CDR3 DNA reads TGCAGCGTTGAAGCCCAGCCTCTCTATGGCTACACCTTC.

The V gene is TRBV7-9, the J gene TRBJ1-6, with 9 nucleotides matching TRBD1. V lost 5 bases and J lost 10; bases outside the gene matches: 6. The CDR3 has 14 residues. Per germline, CDR1 SEHNR and CDR2 FQNEAQ (reference sequence). For the CDR3, the DNA is TGTGCCAGCAGCGACACAGGGGGCCCGTCACCCCTCCACTTT. Its translation is CASSDTGGPSPLHF.

The chain recombines TRBV7-6 with TRBJ1-1; D is unresolved. The V gene's germline CDR1 is SGHVS and CDR2 FNYEAQ. Trimming pared 1 base from V and 4 bases from J, leaving 10 bases between. The CDR3 has 14 amino acids. The CDR3 DNA is TGTGCCAGCAGCTTAGGTACGGAGAGCACTGAAGCTTTCTTT. It is translated as CASSLGTESTEAFF.

This clonotype was found a few times. The V and J genes are TRBV6-6 and TRBJ1-4, with D possibly being TRBD1 (6 bases). The CDR3 runs 15 residues. Germline V CDR1 and CDR2: MNHNY, SVGAGI (reference sequence). V lost 5 bases and J 2 bases, leaving 12 bases between the germline ends. In DNA, the CDR3 is TGTGCCAGCAGTCCGGGGGGCCGGACTAATGAAAAACTGTTTTTT. Translation: CASSPGGRTNEKLFF.

Remarks on this clonotype: Likely a read error: the CDR3 ends without its conserved phenylalanine or tryptophan. The DNA is omitted, as the CDR3 cannot be located on it reliably, and the CDR3 follows TCRdb's listing. V is TRBV15 and J is TRBJ1-1; TRBD1, the table's D call, lacks a check against the DNA. The CDR3 spans 15 residues, counting both ends. CDR1 and CDR2 from the germline V gene are LNHNV and YYDKDF (reference sequence). Here the CDR3 reads CATSRGSRVHTEALL.

The chain employs TRBV18 and TRBJ2-7; D not resolved. Germline-derived CDR1 and CDR2 are KGHSH and LQKENI. This CDR3 spans 13 amino acids. The V end lost 2 bases, the J end lost 2 bases, and 7 bases lay between the germline ends. CDR3 coding DNA: TGTGCCAGCTCACCAGCGGCCGCCTACGAGCAGTACTTC. This translates into CASSPAAAYEQYF.

This clonotype was observed a few times. J is TRBJ1-3 and V is TRBV2, with D perhaps matching TRBD1 (5 bases). The ends were cut back, 7 bases at V and 1 base at J, with 11 bases in the middle. Germline assignment: CDR1 SNHLY and CDR2 FYNNEI. The CDR3 extends over 14 amino acids. The DNA for the CDR3 is TGTGCCAGCACCAGACAGCTGTCTGGAAACACCATATATTTT. Amino acid sequence: CASTRQLSGNTIYF.

In this sample, this clonotype turned up many times. The rearrangement links TRBV10-3 to TRBJ1-4, with D maybe TRBD1 (6 bases). In germline, CDR1 is ENHRY, CDR2 SYGVKD. V lost 3 bases and J 3 bases, leaving 8 bases between the germline ends. The CDR3 spans 14 residues. The chain's CDR3 is CAISDRGPNEKLFF. DNA of the CDR3: TGTGCCATCAGTGACAGGGGACCTAATGAAAAACTGTTTTTT.

This clonotype was detected ten times or more. This sequence joins TRBV7-2 and TRBJ2-5; D is unresolved. There are 15 residues in the CDR3. CDR1 is SGHTA and CDR2 is FQGNSA in the germline V gene. The germline V and J ends were trimmed by 0 bases and 5 bases, with 13 bases remaining between them. This chain's CDR3 is CASSLALLSGETQYF. Written as DNA, the CDR3 is TGTGCCAGCAGCTTAGCTCTCCTCTCCGGGGAGACCCAGTACTTC.

The chain is built from TRBV27 and TRBJ2-7, with 9 bases matching TRBD2. Germline V gene data show CDR1 as MNHEY and CDR2 as SMNVEV (reference sequence). Trimming cost V 4 bases and J 4 bases; bases outside gene matches: 8. The CDR3 runs 15 residues. The CDR3 loop is CASSSIAGVNYEQYF. The DNA of the CDR3 is TGTGCCAGCAGTTCTATAGCGGGAGTTAATTACGAGCAGTACTTC.